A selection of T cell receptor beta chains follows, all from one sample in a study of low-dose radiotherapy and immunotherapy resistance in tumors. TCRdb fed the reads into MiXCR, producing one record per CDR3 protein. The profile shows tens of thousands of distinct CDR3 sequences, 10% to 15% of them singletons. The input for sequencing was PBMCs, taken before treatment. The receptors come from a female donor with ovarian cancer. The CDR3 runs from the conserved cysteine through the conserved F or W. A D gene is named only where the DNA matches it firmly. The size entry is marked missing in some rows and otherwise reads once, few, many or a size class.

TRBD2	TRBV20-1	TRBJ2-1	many	CSAVKTSGGPRVSYNEQFF	TGCAGTGCTGTGAAGACTAGCGGGGGCCCTCGCGTCTCCTACAATGAGCAGTTCTTC
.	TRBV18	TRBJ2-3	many	CASSPQSGTDTQYF	TGTGCCAGCTCACCCCAGTCCGGCACAGATACGCAGTATTTT
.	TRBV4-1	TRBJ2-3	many	CASSPATSSTDTQYF	TGCGCCAGCAGCCCCGCGACTAGTTCCACAGATACGCAGTATTTT
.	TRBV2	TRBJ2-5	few	CASTLVKETQYF	TGTGCCAGCACCCTGGTAAAAGAGACCCAGTACTTC
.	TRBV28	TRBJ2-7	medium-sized	CASTGPTRIGEQYF	TGTGCCAGCACCGGACCGACTAGAATCGGCGAGCAGTACTTC
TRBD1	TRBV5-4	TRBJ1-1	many	CASSSKQGVTEAFF	TGTGCCAGCAGCTCTAAACAGGGGGTCACTGAAGCTTTCTTT
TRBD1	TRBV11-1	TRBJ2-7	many	CASSLDRLSSYEQYF	TGTGCCAGCAGCCTGGACAGGTTGAGCTCCTACGAGCAGTACTTC
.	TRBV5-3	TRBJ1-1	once	CASSLDGGTEAFF	TGTGCCAGCAGCTTGGACGGAGGGACTGAAGCTTTCTTT
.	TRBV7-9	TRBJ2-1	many	CASSLTRGYNEQFF	TGTGCCAGCAGCCTGACTAGGGGCTACAATGAGCAGTTCTTC
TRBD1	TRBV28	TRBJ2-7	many	CASSPTGVIYEQYF	TGTGCCAGCAGCCCGACAGGGGTGATCTACGAGCAGTACTTC
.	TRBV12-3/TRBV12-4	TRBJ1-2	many	CASSSSYEGYTF	TGTGCCAGCAGCTCCTCATACGAGGGCTACACCTTC
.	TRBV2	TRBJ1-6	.	CASRDDSSYSPLHF	TGTGCCAGCAGAGACGACAGTAGCTACTCACCCCTCCACTTT
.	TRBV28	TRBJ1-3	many	CASSSNREIRNTIYF	TGTGCCAGCAGTTCAAACAGGGAAATTCGAAACACCATATATTTT
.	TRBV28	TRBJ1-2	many	CASSPLSHGYTF	TGTGCCAGCAGTCCTCTCTCACATGGCTACACCTTC
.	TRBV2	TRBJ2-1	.	CARRNWGRNEQFF	TGTGCCAGGCGAAATTGGGGGCGAAATGAGCAGTTCTTC
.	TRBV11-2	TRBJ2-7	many	CASSSPRHVQFSYEQYF	TGTGCCAGCAGCTCCCCCCGACACGTCCAGTTCTCCTACGAGCAGTACTTC
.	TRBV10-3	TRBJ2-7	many	CAIRGSNDEQYF	TGTGCCATCCGGGGGTCTAACGACGAGCAGTACTTC
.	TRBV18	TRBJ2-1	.	CASSPPSYGEQFF	TGTGCCAGCTCACCTCCCTCGTATGGCGAGCAGTTCTTC
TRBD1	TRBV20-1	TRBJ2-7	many	CSAPRVGGDEQYF	TGCAGTGCCCCACGCGTAGGGGGCGATGAGCAGTACTTC
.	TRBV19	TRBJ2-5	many	CASSIQGSLQETQYF	TGTGCCAGTAGTATCCAGGGGAGCCTCCAAGAGACCCAGTACTTC
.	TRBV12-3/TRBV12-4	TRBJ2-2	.	CASSGRVAGELFF	TGTGCCAGCAGTGGGCGGGTCGCCGGGGAGCTGTTTTTT
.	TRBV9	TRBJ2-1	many	CASSGFGEVPYNEQFF	TGTGCCAGCAGCGGGTTTGGGGAGGTCCCCTACAATGAGCAGTTCTTC
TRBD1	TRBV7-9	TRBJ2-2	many	CASSRTGVNTGELFF	TGTGCCAGCAGCCGAACAGGGGTGAACACCGGGGAGCTGTTTTTT
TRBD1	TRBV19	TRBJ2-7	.	CASRTTGSVYEQYF	TGTGCCAGTAGAACGACAGGGTCAGTATACGAGCAGTACTTC
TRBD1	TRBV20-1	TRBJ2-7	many	CSARITGGASYEQYF	TGCAGTGCTAGAATTACAGGGGGCGCGTCCTACGAGCAGTACTTC
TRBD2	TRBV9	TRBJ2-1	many	CASSPRRVAGGYNEQFF	TGTGCCAGCAGCCCCCGGCGGGTAGCGGGGGGCTACAATGAGCAGTTCTTC
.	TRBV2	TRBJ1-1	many	CASRGITGDTEAFF	TGTGCCAGCAGGGGGATAACAGGCGACACTGAAGCTTTCTTT
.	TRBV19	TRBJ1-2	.	CASSTTAYGYTF	TGTGCCAGTAGTACGACCGCTTATGGCTACACCTTC
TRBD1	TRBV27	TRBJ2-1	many	CASSSSGQGARGEQFF	TGTGCCAGCAGTTCGTCAGGACAGGGGGCAAGGGGTGAGCAGTTCTTC